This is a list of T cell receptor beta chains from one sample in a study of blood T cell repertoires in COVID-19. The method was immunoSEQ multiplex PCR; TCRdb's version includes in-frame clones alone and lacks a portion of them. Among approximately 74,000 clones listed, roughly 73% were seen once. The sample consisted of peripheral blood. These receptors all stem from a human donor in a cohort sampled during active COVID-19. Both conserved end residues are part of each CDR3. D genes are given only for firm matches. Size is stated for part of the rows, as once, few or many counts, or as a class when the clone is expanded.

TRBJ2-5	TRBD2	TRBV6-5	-	CASSWGLAGGETQYF	TGTGCCAGCAGTTGGGGACTAGCGGGGGGAGAGACCCAGTACTTC
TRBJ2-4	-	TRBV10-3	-	CATRGGGETKNIQYF	TGTGCCACCAGGGGAGGGGGGGAGACCAAAAACATTCAGTACTTC
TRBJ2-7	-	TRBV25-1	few	CASSDYRTYEQYF	TGTGCCAGCAGTGACTACAGGACCTACGAGCAGTACTTC
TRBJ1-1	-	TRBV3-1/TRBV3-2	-	CASSPRGNTEAFF	TGTGCCAGCAGCCCCAGGGGGAACACTGAAGCTTTCTTT
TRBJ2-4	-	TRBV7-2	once	CASSAQLAKNIQYF	TGTGCCAGCAGCGCACAGCTAGCCAAAAACATTCAGTACTTC
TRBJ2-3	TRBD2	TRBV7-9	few	CASSVSGETDTQYF	TGTGCCAGCAGCGTTAGCGGGGAAACAGATACGCAGTATTTT
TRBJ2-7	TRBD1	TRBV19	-	CASSTQLAGQGISYEQYF	TGTGCCAGTAGTACCCAATTGGCCGGACAGGGGATTTCCTACGAGCAGTACTTC
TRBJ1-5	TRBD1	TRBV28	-	CASSRGQGLGSSNQPQHF	TGTGCCAGCAGCCGCGGACAGGGGCTAGGGAGTAGCAATCAGCCCCAGCATTTT
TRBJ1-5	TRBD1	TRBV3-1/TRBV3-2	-	CASSQKGTGYDQPQHF	TGTGCCAGCAGCCAGAAAGGGACAGGTTATGATCAGCCCCAGCATTTT
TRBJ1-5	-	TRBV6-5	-	CATHGRVNNQPQHF	TGTGCCACCCATGGGAGGGTAAACAATCAGCCCCAGCATTTT
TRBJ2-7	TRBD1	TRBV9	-	CASSVTTTGWDEQYF	TGTGCCAGCAGCGTAACAACGACAGGGTGGGACGAGCAGTACTTC
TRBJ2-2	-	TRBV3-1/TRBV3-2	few	CASSWTVLDNTGELFF	TGTGCCAGCAGCTGGACAGTTCTGGACAACACCGGGGAGCTGTTTTTT
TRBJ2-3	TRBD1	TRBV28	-	CASSLAGTGVTDTQYF	TGTGCCAGCAGTCTCGCCGGGACAGGGGTGACAGATACGCAGTATTTT
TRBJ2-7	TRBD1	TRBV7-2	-	CASRLTGVQYF	TGTGCCAGCAGACTGACAGGGGTCCAGTACTTC
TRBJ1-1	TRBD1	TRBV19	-	CASSIEGAGTEAFF	TGTGCCAGTAGTATTGAGGGGGCGGGCACTGAAGCTTTCTTT
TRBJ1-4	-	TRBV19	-	CASSANPVGTNEKLFF	TGTGCCAGTAGTGCGAATCCGGTCGGGACTAATGAAAAACTGTTTTTT
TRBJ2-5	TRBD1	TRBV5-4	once	CASSGTGDQETQYF	TGTGCCAGCAGCGGGACAGGAGATCAAGAGACCCAGTACTTC
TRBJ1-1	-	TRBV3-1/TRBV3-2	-	CASSQDISRAFF	TGTGCCAGCAGCCAAGATATATCGCGAGCTTTCTTT
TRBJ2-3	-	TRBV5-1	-	CASSLTDSTDTQYF	TGCGCCAGCAGCTTAACAGATAGCACAGATACGCAGTATTTT
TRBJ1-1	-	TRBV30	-	CAWSAGNTEAFF	TGTGCCTGGAGTGCAGGGAACACTGAAGCTTTCTTT
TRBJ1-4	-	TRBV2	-	CASSDRAEKLFF	TGTGCCAGCAGTGACAGGGCTGAAAAACTGTTTTTT
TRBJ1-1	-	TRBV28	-	CASSFTGLGRTEAFF	TGTGCCAGCAGTTTTACTGGGCTAGGGAGGACTGAAGCTTTCTTT
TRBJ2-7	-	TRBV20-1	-	CSASGGRRFYEQYF	TGCAGTGCTAGTGGAGGGAGACGCTTTTACGAGCAGTACTTC